This T cell receptor beta chain comes out of a study of cytomegalovirus exposure and HLA in healthy donors. Per germline, CDR1 SNHLY and CDR2 FYNNEI. V dropped 4 bases and J dropped 3; count of bases not matched to a gene: 5. The CDR3 spans 14 residues. This clone was recorded a few times. Its cognate antigen is unknown. Amplification used 60 Vbeta primers and 13 Jbeta primers. This table comes from immunoSEQ multiplex PCR, and its TCRdb copy is limited to in-frame clones, with some not included. This sample has fewer than 250,000 clones, with around 80% found just once. Study conclusions and caveats: Within an earlier analysis, most TCR beta V segments proved productive either about 90% or about 30% of the time. Accurate predictions that matched the HLA-A and HLA-B alleles of most subjects were reportedly made from TCR beta sequences. Follow-up analysis later connected one missense variant in DCLRE1C with trimming of TCR beta V- and J-genes.

The sample consisted of PBMCs. This receptor was obtained from a man aged 35 to 55 in good health and CMV-seropositive. The rearrangement links TRBV2 to TRBJ1-2, with 7 bases that match TRBD1. CDR3 bases: TGTGCCAGCAGTGTTCCCACAGGGGACTATGGCTACACCTTC. Its protein is CASSVPTGDYGYTF.